This T cell receptor beta chain was sequenced during a study of blood T cell repertoires in COVID-19. Study at large: In each case, the material was cDNA or gDNA derived from T cells, B-cell-depleted T cells, or PBMCs.

Trimming pared 4 bases from V and 4 bases from J, leaving 13 bases between. CDR1 SQVTM and CDR2 ANQGSEA come from the germline V gene. The CDR3 is made up of 13 amino acids. Original processing methods: For nucleated cells, counts were estimated from reference gene primer amplification. Clones were read by immunoSEQ multiplex PCR, and TCRdb kept only the in-frame ones, dropping some. The D gene and trimming were derived from the DNA, and the V and J assignments and clone size from that table. The table has about 160,000 clones, roughly 90% seen once. The receptor comes from a woman between 45 and 65 years old who had recovered from COVID-19. The chain links TRBV29-1 to TRBJ1-2, with D tentatively TRBD1 (6 bases). Source material: PBMCs or T cells enriched from blood (not recorded which). The CDR3 spells CSVGGQVGYGYTF. In DNA form, the CDR3 reads TGCAGCGTTGGGGGGCAAGTGGGCTATGGCTACACCTTC. The full variable domain, rest sourced from reference TRBV29-1 and TRBJ1-2, is SAVISQKPSRDICQRGTSLTIQCQVDSQVTMMFWYRQQPGQSLTLIATANQGSEATYESGFVIDKFPISRPNLTFSTLTVSNMSPEDSSIYLCSVGGQVGYGYTFGSGTRLTVV.